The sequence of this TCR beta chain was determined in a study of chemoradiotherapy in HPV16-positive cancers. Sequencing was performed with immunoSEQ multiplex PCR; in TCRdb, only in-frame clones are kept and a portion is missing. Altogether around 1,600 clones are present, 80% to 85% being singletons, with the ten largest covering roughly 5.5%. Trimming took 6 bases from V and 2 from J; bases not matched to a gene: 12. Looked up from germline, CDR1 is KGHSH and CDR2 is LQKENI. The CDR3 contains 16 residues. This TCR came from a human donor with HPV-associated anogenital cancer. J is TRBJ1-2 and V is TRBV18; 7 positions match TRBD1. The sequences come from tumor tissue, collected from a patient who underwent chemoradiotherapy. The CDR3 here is CASSRTGLNQNYGYTF. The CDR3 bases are TGTGCCAGCTCGAGGACAGGCTTGAACCAGAACTATGGCTACACCTTC. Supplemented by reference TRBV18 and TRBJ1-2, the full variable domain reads NAGVMQNPRHLVRRRGQEARLRCSPMKGHSHVYWYRQLPEEGLKFMVYLQKENIIDESGMPKERFSAEFPKEGPSILRIQQVVRGDSAAYFCASSRTGLNQNYGYTFGSGTRLTVV.